A selection of T cell receptor beta chains follows, all from one sample in a study of T cell clonotyping in hematopoietic cell transplantation. Method: immunoSEQ multiplex PCR; TCRdb's copy keeps in-frame clones and lacks some. The table lists roughly 5,100 clones, roughly 95% of them singletons. Sample: PBMCs, taken 100 days after allogeneic stem cell transplant. The origin of the receptors is a male patient aged 35-55 years who had an allogeneic stem cell transplant from a related donor, so the T cells may come from the graft donor. Some clones in this sample may be carry-over from other donors' samples. Both conserved end residues are part of each CDR3. Each record gives: J gene, V gene, CDR3 protein.

TRBJ2-1 TRBV10-1 CASSESSGSYNEQFF
TRBJ2-7 TRBV6-1 CASSDLGTGAYEQYF
TRBJ1-2 TRBV6-5 CASSSGTGYFYGYTF
TRBJ2-3 TRBV28 CASSASSYTQYF
TRBJ2-2 TRBV6-5 CASSLQRTGELFF
TRBJ2-7 TRBV6-5 CASSYNGAYEQYF
TRBJ2-2 TRBV2 CAGYTGELFF
TRBJ1-2 TRBV5-1 CASSLTGDYNYGYTF
TRBJ2-5 TRBV4-1 CASSRSPSASGRRGETQYF
TRBJ1-1 TRBV30 CAWSAQLEAFF
TRBJ1-1 TRBV7-9 CASSLAQEGTEAFF
TRBJ2-3 TRBV30 CAWSAIDTQYF
TRBJ1-5 TRBV7-8 CASSPQGQQNQPQHF
TRBJ1-6 TRBV27 CASSLGFSSPLHF
TRBJ1-4 TRBV4-3 CASSLGEYYSTNEKLFF
TRBJ2-7 TRBV2 CASTGTGAYEQYF